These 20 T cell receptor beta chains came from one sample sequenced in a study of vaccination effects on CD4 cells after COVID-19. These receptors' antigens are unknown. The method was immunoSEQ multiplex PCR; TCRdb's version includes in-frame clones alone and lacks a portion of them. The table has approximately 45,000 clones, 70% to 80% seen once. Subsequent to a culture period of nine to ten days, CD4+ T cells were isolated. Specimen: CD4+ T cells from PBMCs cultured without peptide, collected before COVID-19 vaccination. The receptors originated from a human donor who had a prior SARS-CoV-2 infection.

The CDR3 nucleotides read TGTGCCAGCAGGCCAGACAGGTTCCGAGAGACCCAGTACTTC. It encodes CASRPDRFRETQYF. The chain employs TRBV5-5 and TRBJ2-5, with D possibly being TRBD1 (6 bases). Trimming removed 5 bases from V and 4 bases from J, with 15 bases in between. Germline assignment: CDR1 SGHKS and CDR2 YYEKEE (reference sequence). The CDR3 contains 14 residues.

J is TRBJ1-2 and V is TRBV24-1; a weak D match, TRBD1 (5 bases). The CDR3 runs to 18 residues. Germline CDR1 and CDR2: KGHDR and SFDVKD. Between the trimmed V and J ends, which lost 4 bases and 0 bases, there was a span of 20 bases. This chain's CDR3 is CATSETYRDGRTNYGYTF. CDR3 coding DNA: TGTGCCACCAGTGAGACTTACCGGGACGGCCGGACTAACTATGGCTACACCTTC.

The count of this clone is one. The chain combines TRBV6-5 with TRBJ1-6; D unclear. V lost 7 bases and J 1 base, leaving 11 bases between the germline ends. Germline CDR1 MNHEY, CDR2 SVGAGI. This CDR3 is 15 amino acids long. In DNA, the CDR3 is TGTGCCAGCAAACGGGAGGGATCCTATAATTCACCCCTCCACTTT. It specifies CASKREGSYNSPLHF.

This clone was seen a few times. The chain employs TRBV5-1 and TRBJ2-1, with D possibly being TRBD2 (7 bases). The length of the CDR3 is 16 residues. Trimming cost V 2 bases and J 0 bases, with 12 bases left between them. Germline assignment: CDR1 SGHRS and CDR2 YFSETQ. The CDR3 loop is CASSFVGGGSYNEQFF. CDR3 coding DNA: TGCGCCAGCAGCTTTGTGGGAGGGGGCTCCTACAATGAGCAGTTCTTC.

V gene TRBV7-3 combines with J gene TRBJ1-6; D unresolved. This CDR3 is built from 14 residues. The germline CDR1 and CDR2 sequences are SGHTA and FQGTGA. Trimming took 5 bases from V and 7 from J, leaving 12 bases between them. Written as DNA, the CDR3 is TGTGCCAGCAGCCCAACAGCAGTAAATTCACCCCTCCACTTT. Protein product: CASSPTAVNSPLHF.

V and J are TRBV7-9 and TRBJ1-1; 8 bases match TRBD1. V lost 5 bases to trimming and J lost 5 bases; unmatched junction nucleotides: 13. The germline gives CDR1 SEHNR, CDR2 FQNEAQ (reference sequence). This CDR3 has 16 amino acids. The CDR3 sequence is CASSPRWWTGRTEAFF. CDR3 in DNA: TGTGCCAGCAGCCCGCGATGGTGGACAGGGCGAACTGAAGCTTTCTTT.

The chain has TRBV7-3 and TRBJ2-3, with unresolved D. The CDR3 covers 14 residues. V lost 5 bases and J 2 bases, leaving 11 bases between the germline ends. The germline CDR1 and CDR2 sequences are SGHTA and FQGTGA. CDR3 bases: TGTGCCAGCAGCCCAGGACGGGTCACAGATACGCAGTATTTT. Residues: CASSPGRVTDTQYF. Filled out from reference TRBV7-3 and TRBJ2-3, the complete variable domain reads GAGVSQTPSNKVTEKGKYVELRCDPISGHTALYWYRQSLGQGPEFLIYFQGTGAADDSGLPNDRFFAVRPEGSVSTLKIQRTERGDSAVYLCASSPGRVTDTQYFGPGTRLTVL.

The CDR3 sequence is CSVEEGGTDTQYF. CDR3 sequence (DNA): TGCAGCGTTGAAGAGGGGGGCACAGATACGCAGTATTTT. The chain is built from TRBV29-1 and TRBJ2-3, with D possibly being TRBD1 or TRBD2 (5 bases each). The CDR3 is 13 amino acids. Germline V lookup: CDR1 SQVTM, CDR2 ANQGSEA. Trimming left V 0 bases short and J 1 base short, with 5 bases between.

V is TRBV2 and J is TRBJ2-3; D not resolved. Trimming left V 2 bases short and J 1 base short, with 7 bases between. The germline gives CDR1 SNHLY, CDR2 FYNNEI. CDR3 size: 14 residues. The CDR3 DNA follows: TGTGCCAGCAGTGAACAATGGGGCACAGATACGCAGTATTTT. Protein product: CASSEQWGTDTQYF.

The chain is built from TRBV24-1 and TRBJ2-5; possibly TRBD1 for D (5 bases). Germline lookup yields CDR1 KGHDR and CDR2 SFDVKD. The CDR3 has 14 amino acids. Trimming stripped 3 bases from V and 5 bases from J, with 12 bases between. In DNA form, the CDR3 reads TGTGCCACCAGTGATCCTCGGTCAGGGGAGACCCAGTACTTC. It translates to CATSDPRSGETQYF.

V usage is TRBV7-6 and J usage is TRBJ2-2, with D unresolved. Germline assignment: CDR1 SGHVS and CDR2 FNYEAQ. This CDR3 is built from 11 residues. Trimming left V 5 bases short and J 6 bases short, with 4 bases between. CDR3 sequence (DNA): TGTGCCAGCAGCCGGGCCGGGGAGCTGTTTTTT. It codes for CASSRAGELFF.

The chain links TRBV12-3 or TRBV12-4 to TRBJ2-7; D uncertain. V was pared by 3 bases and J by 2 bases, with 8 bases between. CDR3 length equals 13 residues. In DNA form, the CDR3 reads TGTGCCAGCAGTTTGGACCGTCCCTACGAGCAGTACTTC. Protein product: CASSLDRPYEQYF.

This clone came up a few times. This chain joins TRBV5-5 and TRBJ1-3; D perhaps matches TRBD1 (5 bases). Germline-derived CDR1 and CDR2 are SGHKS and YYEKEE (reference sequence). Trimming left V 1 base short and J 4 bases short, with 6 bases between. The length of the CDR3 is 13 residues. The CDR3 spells CASSLNRGNTIYF. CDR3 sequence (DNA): TGTGCCAGCAGCTTGAACAGGGGAAACACCATATATTTT.

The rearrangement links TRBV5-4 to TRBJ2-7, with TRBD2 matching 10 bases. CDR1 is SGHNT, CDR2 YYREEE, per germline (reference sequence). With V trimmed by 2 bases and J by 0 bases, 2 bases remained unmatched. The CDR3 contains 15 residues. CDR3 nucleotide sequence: TGTGCCAGCAGCTTAGCGGGAGGGAGCTCCTACGAGCAGTACTTC. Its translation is CASSLAGGSSYEQYF.

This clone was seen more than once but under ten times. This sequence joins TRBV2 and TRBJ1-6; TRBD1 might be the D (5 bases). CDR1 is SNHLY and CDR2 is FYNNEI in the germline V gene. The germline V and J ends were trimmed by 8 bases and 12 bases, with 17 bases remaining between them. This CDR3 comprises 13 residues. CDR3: CASRRGALQPLHF. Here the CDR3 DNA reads TGTGCCAGCCGCCGCGGGGCACTTCAACCCCTCCACTTT.

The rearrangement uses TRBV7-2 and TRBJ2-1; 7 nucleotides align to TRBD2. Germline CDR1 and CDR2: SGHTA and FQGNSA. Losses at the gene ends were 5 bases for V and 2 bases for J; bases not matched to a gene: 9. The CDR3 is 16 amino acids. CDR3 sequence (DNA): TGTGCCAGCAGCGAGCGGGGCGGGATCGCCTACAATGAGCAGTTCTTC. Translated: CASSERGGIAYNEQFF.

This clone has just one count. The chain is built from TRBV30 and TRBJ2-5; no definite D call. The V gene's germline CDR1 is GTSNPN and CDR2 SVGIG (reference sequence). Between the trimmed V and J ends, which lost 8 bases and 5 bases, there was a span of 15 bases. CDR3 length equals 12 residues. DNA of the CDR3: TGTGCCCGAGACGGGCCGCGGGAGACCCAGTACTTC. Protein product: CARDGPRETQYF. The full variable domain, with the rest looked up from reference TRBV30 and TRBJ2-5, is SQTIHQWPATLVQPVGSPLSLECTVEGTSNPNLYWYRQAAGRGLQLLFYSVGIGQISSEVPQNLSASRPQDRQFILSSKKLLLSDSGFYLCARDGPRETQYFGPGTRLLVL.

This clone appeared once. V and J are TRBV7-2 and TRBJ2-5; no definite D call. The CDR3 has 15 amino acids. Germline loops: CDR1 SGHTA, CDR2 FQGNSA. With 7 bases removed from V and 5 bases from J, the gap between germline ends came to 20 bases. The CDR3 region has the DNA TGTGCCAGCACCAACCTTCCGGGCCTAGGGGAGACCCAGTACTTC. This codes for CASTNLPGLGETQYF.

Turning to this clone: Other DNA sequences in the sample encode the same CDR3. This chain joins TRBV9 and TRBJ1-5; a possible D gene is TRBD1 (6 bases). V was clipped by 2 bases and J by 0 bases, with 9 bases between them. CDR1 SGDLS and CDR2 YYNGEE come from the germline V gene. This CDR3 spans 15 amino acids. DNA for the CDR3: TGTGCCAGCAGCGTGGGGGGCAATAGCAATCAGCCCCAGCATTTT. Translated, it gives CASSVGGNSNQPQHF.

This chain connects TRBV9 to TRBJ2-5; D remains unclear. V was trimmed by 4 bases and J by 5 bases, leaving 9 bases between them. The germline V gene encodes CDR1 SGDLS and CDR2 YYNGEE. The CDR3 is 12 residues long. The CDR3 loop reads CASSRAGETQYF. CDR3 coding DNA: TGTGCCAGCAGCAGGGCCGGGGAGACCCAGTACTTC.